One sample yielded the 9 T cell receptor beta chains listed below, sequenced in a study of cytomegalovirus exposure and HLA in healthy donors. Both 60 Vbeta primers and 13 Jbeta primers went into the PCR. Sequencing was performed with immunoSEQ multiplex PCR; in TCRdb, only in-frame clones are kept and a portion is missing. The table lists some 130,000 clones, 79% of them singletons. Specimen: PBMCs. The receptors shown here come from a man aged 35-49 years in good health and CMV-seropositive.

The chain couples TRBV27 to TRBJ2-1; D not certain. Germline CDR1 MNHEY, CDR2 SMNVEV (reference sequence). Trimming pared 4 bases from V and 7 bases from J, leaving 11 bases between. The CDR3 consists of 13 residues. CDR3: CASSSISRNEQFF. The CDR3 coding sequence is TGTGCCAGCAGTTCTATCTCCAGGAATGAGCAGTTCTTC.

The chain is built from TRBV6-6 and TRBJ1-3; no definite D call. V gave up 4 bases and J gave up 9 bases, with 16 bases separating them. CDR1 and CDR2 from the germline V gene are MNHNY and SVGAGI (reference sequence). There are 14 residues in the CDR3. CDR3 amino acids: CASSFQAVGSTIYF. Written as DNA, the CDR3 is TGTGCCAGCAGTTTCCAAGCAGTGGGCAGCACCATATATTTT.

This chain links TRBV2 with TRBJ1-1; a possible D gene is TRBD1 (5 bases). Germline-derived CDR1 and CDR2 are SNHLY and FYNNEI. The V end was cut by 5 bases, the J end by 0 bases, with 7 bases between. The CDR3 spans 13 residues. In nucleotides, the CDR3 is TGTGCCAGCAGTCAGGACATGAACACTGAAGCTTTCTTT. Amino acid sequence: CASSQDMNTEAFF.

This clone was detected only a few times. The chain carries TRBV2 and TRBJ1-2, with 8 bases lining up with TRBD1. The germline V gene encodes CDR1 SNHLY and CDR2 FYNNEI. V shed 1 base and J 0 bases; nucleotides not matched to a gene: 4. CDR3 length: 16 residues. The CDR3 spells CASSEGTGNANYGYTF. DNA of the CDR3: TGTGCCAGCAGTGAAGGGACAGGGAACGCTAACTATGGCTACACCTTC.

The rearrangement links TRBV18 to TRBJ1-2; TRBD1 matches at 7 bases. Germline V lookup: CDR1 KGHSH, CDR2 LQKENI. CDR3 length equals 15 residues. The junction had 10 bases not matched to a gene; V was cut back by 4 bases and J by 5 bases. DNA for the CDR3: TGTGCCAGCTCACTCCGAGCAGGGGGGTATTATGGCTACACCTTC. Encoded protein: CASSLRAGGYYGYTF.

The chain uses TRBV7-9 and TRBJ2-7; 10 bases agree with TRBD1. The CDR3 spans 16 residues. Germline values: CDR1 SEHNR, CDR2 FQNEAQ (reference sequence). Trimming removed 3 bases from V and 2 bases from J; junction bases left unmatched: 7. CDR3 sequence reads: CASSFQPGQGTYEQYF. DNA of the CDR3: TGTGCCAGCAGCTTTCAGCCGGGACAGGGGACCTACGAGCAGTACTTC.

The chain joins TRBV7-9 to TRBJ2-1; 7 bases line up with TRBD2. CDR3 length equals 15 residues. CDR1 is SEHNR and CDR2 is FQNEAQ in the germline V gene (reference sequence). V trimming: 4 bases; J trimming: 8 bases; junction bases outside the gene matches: 11. CDR3 residues: CASSSRAGEEDEQFF. The CDR3 DNA reads as TGTGCCAGCAGCTCGAGGGCGGGAGAAGAAGATGAGCAGTTCTTC.

The DNA for the CDR3 is TGCGCCAGCAACCCCGGGTCCGGGACTGAAGCTTTCTTT. Its protein product is CASNPGSGTEAFF. V is TRBV5-1 and J is TRBJ1-1, with D hard to call. The CDR3 has 13 amino acids. With 6 bases removed from V and 5 bases from J, the gap between germline ends came to 14 bases. Germline values: CDR1 SGHRS, CDR2 YFSETQ.

As concerns this clone: Other DNA variants within this sample encode the same CDR3. V and J are TRBV27 and TRBJ2-7; 9 bases match TRBD2. In germline, CDR1 is MNHEY, CDR2 SMNVEV (reference sequence). The CDR3 spans 13 residues. V lost 6 bases, J lost 6 bases, and 6 bases stayed unmatched. The CDR3 loop is CASSYSGSGEQYF. The CDR3, as DNA: TGTGCCAGCAGCTATAGCGGGAGTGGCGAGCAGTACTTC.